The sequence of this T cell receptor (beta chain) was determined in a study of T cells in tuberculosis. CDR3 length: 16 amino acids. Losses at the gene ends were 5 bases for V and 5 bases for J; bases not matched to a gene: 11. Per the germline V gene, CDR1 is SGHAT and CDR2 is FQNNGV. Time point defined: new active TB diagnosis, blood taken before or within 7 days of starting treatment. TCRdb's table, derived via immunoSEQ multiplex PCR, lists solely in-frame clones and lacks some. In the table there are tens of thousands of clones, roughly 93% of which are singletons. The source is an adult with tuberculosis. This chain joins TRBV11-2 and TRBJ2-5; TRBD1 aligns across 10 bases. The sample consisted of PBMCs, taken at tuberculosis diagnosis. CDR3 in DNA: TGTGCCAGCAGCGCGCCCGGGACAGGGGATCGGGAGACCCAGTACTTC. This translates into CASSAPGTGDRETQYF.